Listed here are 28 T cell receptor beta chains from one sample, sequenced in a study of CD4 and CD8 cells across lung adenocarcinoma regions. TCRdb reanalysed the PCR reads using MiXCR and keeps one entry per CDR3 protein. The sample lists about 19,000 distinct CDR3 sequences, approximately 50% occurring once. Sequencing used CD8+ T cells from the center of a lung tumor. Every receptor here comes from a female donor with lung adenocarcinoma. The CD4 and CD8 labels of this study may be unreliable.

V gene TRBV4-2 combines with J gene TRBJ2-4, with 12 bases fitting TRBD1. The DNA matches TRBJ2-1 better at its end, which makes the J call doubtful. CDR3 length: 16 amino acids. Per the germline V gene, CDR1 is LGHNA and CDR2 is YNFKEQ. The CDR3, as DNA: TGTGCCAGCAGCCACCGAGGGGGACAGGGGGCGAATGAGCAGTTCTTC. It is translated as CASSHRGGQGANEQFF.

This clonotype was seen ten or more times. The rearrangement links TRBV12-3 or TRBV12-4 to TRBJ2-5; D may be TRBD2 (6 bases). V shed 6 bases and J shed 3 bases, with 11 bases lying between them. The CDR3 has 13 residues. The CDR3 reads CASSPGSKETQYF. The CDR3 DNA reads TGTGCCAGCAGCCCCGGGAGTAAAGAGACCCAGTACTTC.

CDR3 in DNA: TGTGCCGGCAACGGGCGCGGTCACCAAGAGACCCAGTACTTC. Translating it yields CAGNGRGHQETQYF. The V call is TRBV6-1, the J call TRBJ2-4; D remains unclear. The J call may be faulty, since TRBJ2-5 better matches the DNA end. Germline V gene lookup returns CDR1 MNHNS and CDR2 SASEGT. The CDR3 is made up of 14 amino acids.

This clonotype qualifies as medium-sized. The chain uses TRBV6-1 and TRBJ2-5; the match to TRBD2 covers 11 bases. V was clipped by 3 bases and J by 4 bases; unmatched bases: 7. Germline loops: CDR1 MNHNS, CDR2 SASEGT. The CDR3 covers 16 residues. DNA for the CDR3: TGTGCCAGCAGTGATAGTACTAGCGGGAGAATAGAGACCCAGTACTTC. It codes for CASSDSTSGRIETQYF.

The table lists this clonotype with a few counts. V and J are TRBV6-5 and TRBJ2-1, with 10 bases that match TRBD2. Trimming cost V 2 bases and J 4 bases; bases outside gene matches: 8. The CDR3 has 17 amino acids. Germline values: CDR1 MNHEY, CDR2 SVGAGI. The CDR3 here is CASSYRAGGSMYNEQFF. The CDR3 DNA is TGTGCCAGCAGTTACAGAGCGGGGGGGTCTATGTACAATGAGCAGTTCTTC.

This clonotype came up a few times. The chain couples TRBV5-1 to TRBJ1-1, with D tentatively TRBD1 (5 bases). The germline V gene encodes CDR1 SGHRS and CDR2 YFSETQ. The CDR3 is 15 residues long. V was pared by 5 bases and J by 4 bases, with 18 bases between. CDR3 nucleotides: TGCGCCAGCAGTCCCGGGGGGGGAGACAGCACTGAAGCTTTCTTT. Its protein is CASSPGGGDSTEAFF.

The chain combines TRBV27 with TRBJ2-4; either TRBD1 or TRBD2 may supply D (5 bases each). V was trimmed by 6 bases and J by 13 bases, leaving 25 bases between them. The CDR3 covers 15 residues. Germline-derived CDR1 and CDR2 are MNHEY and SMNVEV (reference sequence). The CDR3 DNA follows: TGTGCCAGCAGATCGGGGCAGTGGGGCAAAAATATGCAGTACTTC. Translated, it gives CASRSGQWGKNMQYF.

V usage is TRBV6-1 and J usage is TRBJ1-1, with D maybe TRBD1 (5 bases). The CDR3 is 12 residues long. Germline values: CDR1 MNHNS, CDR2 SASEGT. The V gene lost 6 bases and the J gene lost 9 bases, with 14 bases spanning the gap. CDR3 bases: TGTGCCAGCAGCCAGGGCTCCCACCAAGCTTTCTTT. This codes for CASSQGSHQAFF.

The chain employs TRBV25-1 and TRBJ2-1; 14 bases agree with TRBD2. The J call may be mistaken, given a closer DNA end match to TRBJ2-7. The CDR3 length is 19 residues. From germline, CDR1 is MGHDK and CDR2 SYGVNS. CDR3 protein: CASSGRLAGGPRRLGEQYF. In DNA, the CDR3 is TGTGCCAGCAGTGGCCGACTAGCGGGGGGGCCCCGCCGATTGGGCGAGCAGTACTTC.

This clonotype is deemed medium-sized (0.01 to 0.1%). V is TRBV10-2 and J is TRBJ2-1; the D gene is possibly TRBD2 (5 bases). The J call is in doubt because the DNA end fits TRBJ2-7 better. The CDR3 is 14 residues long. CDR1 is WSHSY, CDR2 SAAADI, per germline. CDR3 residues: CASSSHGLGYEQYF. The CDR3 DNA reads as TGCGCCAGCAGTTCTCATGGACTGGGTTACGAGCAGTACTTC.

The chain joins TRBV10-3 to TRBJ2-1; D could derive from TRBD1 or TRBD2 (5 bases each). V shed 5 bases and J shed 7 bases, with 15 bases lying between them. The germline gives CDR1 ENHRY, CDR2 SYGVKD. The length of the CDR3 is 14 residues. CDR3 nucleotide sequence: TGTGCCATCAGTATAGAGGGACCCCGAAATGAGCAGTTCTTC. The encoded protein is CAISIEGPRNEQFF.

This chain uses TRBV27 with TRBJ2-2, with TRBD2 matching 8 bases. CDR1 is MNHEY and CDR2 is SMNVEV in the germline V gene (reference sequence). Trimming cost V 5 bases and J 4 bases; bases outside gene matches: 12. This CDR3 region has 17 residues. The CDR3 DNA reads TGTGCCAGCAGTCCACTAGCGGTAGGAGGGGGCACCGGGGAGCTGTTTTTT. It yields the protein CASSPLAVGGGTGELFF.

Worth noting for this clonotype: Germline and junction disagree at one end, which may indicate a read error. This rearrangement joins TRBV27 to TRBJ2-3; weak D call: TRBD2 (6 bases). Germline loops: CDR1 MNHEY, CDR2 SMNVEV (reference sequence). The CDR3 is 17 amino acids. This chain's CDR3 is CASSAGLGGRSTDTQYF. The CDR3 nucleotides read TGTGCCAGCAGTGCGGGGCTTGGCGGCCGCTCCACAGATACGCAGTATTTC.

The chain joins TRBV6-1 to TRBJ2-2; 7 nucleotides agree with TRBD1. The CDR3 covers 13 residues. Germline CDR1 reads MNHNS; CDR2 reads SASEGT. V trimming: 6 bases; J trimming: 12 bases; junction bases outside the gene matches: 10. The CDR3 nucleotides are TGTGCCAGCAGCATACAAGGGACAGATAAGCTGTTTTTT. Its protein product is CASSIQGTDKLFF.

The rearrangement links TRBV6-5 to TRBJ1-1; 9 nucleotides match TRBD1. Losses at the gene ends were 9 bases for V and 11 bases for J; bases not matched to a gene: 16. This CDR3 comprises 14 residues. Germline CDR1 reads MNHEY; CDR2 reads SVGAGI. The CDR3 sequence is CASQLIQGAVQAFF. The CDR3 DNA is TGTGCCAGTCAGCTTATACAGGGGGCTGTTCAGGCTTTCTTT.

The rearrangement joins TRBV4-1 to TRBJ2-7; D unclear. The V gene's germline CDR1 is MGHRA and CDR2 YSYEKL. This CDR3 region has 14 residues. V gave up 3 bases and J gave up 0 bases, with 9 bases separating them. CDR3 nucleotide sequence: TGCGCCAGCAGCCAGCTGGACGGCTCCTACGAGCAGTACTTC. Protein sequence: CASSQLDGSYEQYF.

The sample holds many counts of this clonotype. CDR3 bases: TGTGCCAGCAGCCAGGCCTCTAGCGGGAGATCTGAGCAGTTCTTC. It translates to CASSQASSGRSEQFF. This chain links TRBV14 with TRBJ2-1; TRBD2 matches at 10 bases. This CDR3 comprises 15 residues. V lost 3 bases, J lost 9 bases, and 8 bases stayed unmatched. Germline V gene lookup returns CDR1 SGHDN and CDR2 FVKESK.

This chain uses TRBV7-3 with TRBJ2-1; 9 bases are shared with TRBD1. Germline V gene sequence: CDR1 SGHTA, CDR2 FQGTGA. With V trimmed by 5 bases and J by 13 bases, 12 bases remained unmatched. The CDR3 covers 14 residues. CDR3 nucleotide sequence: TGTGCCAGCAGCACGGACAGGGGCTCAACCTCCCAGTTCTTC. It specifies CASSTDRGSTSQFF. The whole variable domain, filled in from reference TRBV7-3 and TRBJ2-1, reads GAGVSQTPSNKVTEKGKYVELRCDPISGHTALYWYRQSLGQGPEFLIYFQGTGAADDSGLPNDRFFAVRPEGSVSTLKIQRTERGDSAVYLCASSTDRGSTSQFFGPGTRLTVL.

This clonotype has just a few counts. V usage is TRBV27 and J usage is TRBJ2-1; the D is unclear. Trimming removed 6 bases from V and 9 bases from J, with 12 bases in between. The CDR3 sequence is 12 residues long. Germline CDR1 and CDR2: MNHEY and SMNVEV (reference sequence). The CDR3 loop reads CASSRLGGEQFF. In nucleotides, the CDR3 is TGTGCCAGCAGCCGATTGGGCGGTGAGCAGTTCTTC.

This clonotype has a count of ten or more. V gene TRBV6-1 combines with J gene TRBJ2-1; D remains unclear. The end of the DNA aligns better with TRBJ2-5, so the J call may be wrong. Germline CDR1 and CDR2: MNHNS and SASEGT. The CDR3 spans 13 residues. CDR3 residues: CASGREIRETQYF. Written as DNA, the CDR3 is TGTGCCAGTGGAAGAGAAATAAGGGAGACCCAGTACTTC.

This clonotype occurred a few times. The chain links TRBV6-5 to TRBJ2-1; TRBD2 aligns across 7 bases. Judging by the DNA end, TRBJ2-7 fits better; the J call may be wrong. This CDR3 region has 15 residues. CDR1 MNHEY and CDR2 SVGAGI come from the germline V gene. The CDR3 DNA is TGTGCCAGCAGTTACTCGGGCGGGAGCGGCTACGAGCAGTACTTC. Amino acid sequence: CASSYSGGSGYEQYF.

This clonotype was seen a handful of times. This sequence joins TRBV7-2 and TRBJ1-1; D may be TRBD1 (6 bases). Trimming stripped 5 bases from V and 7 bases from J, with 14 bases between. From germline, CDR1 is SGHTA and CDR2 FQGNSA. The CDR3 consists of 13 residues. CDR3 sequence (DNA): TGTGCCAGCAGCCTTGCTGGGGGGCTTGAAGCTTTCTTT. Its translation: CASSLAGGLEAFF.

The sample holds many counts of this clonotype. This rearrangement joins TRBV7-2 to TRBJ2-1; D gene unclear. Per germline, CDR1 SGHTA and CDR2 FQGNSA. The length of the CDR3 is 11 residues. Between the trimmed V and J ends, which lost 6 bases and 8 bases, there was a span of 8 bases. The CDR3 loop reads CASRQTHEQFF. In DNA, the CDR3 is TGTGCCAGCAGGCAAACCCATGAGCAGTTCTTC.

This sequence joins TRBV12-3 or TRBV12-4 and TRBJ2-4; D is undetermined. V gave up 6 bases and J gave up 4 bases, with 16 bases separating them. There are 15 residues in the CDR3. The CDR3 sequence: CASSSRNTRKNIQYF. In nucleotides, the CDR3 is TGTGCCAGCAGCAGTAGGAACACACGAAAAAACATTCAGTACTTC.

This clonotype was seen a handful of times. Possible read error: a much larger clone is one base away. The chain couples TRBV6-1 to TRBJ2-1; 7 bases align to TRBD2. From germline, CDR1 is MNHNS and CDR2 SASEGT. V lost 2 bases, J lost 13 bases, and 8 bases stayed unmatched. The length of the CDR3 is 13 residues. CDR3 sequence: CASSEMGGETQFF. CDR3 DNA: TGTGCCAGCAGTGAAATGGGGGGGGAGACCCAGTTCTTC.

The table lists this clonotype with a count of one. DNA for the CDR3: TGTGCCAGCAGTCAGGCTGTGAGCACCGGTGCGCAGTATTTT. Translated, it gives CASSQAVSTGAQYF. V usage is TRBV6-1 and J usage is TRBJ2-3, with D unresolved. Germline CDR1 and CDR2: MNHNS and SASEGT. The CDR3 has 14 residues. The V end was cut by 5 bases, the J end by 10 bases, with 19 bases between.

On this clonotype itself: Compared with germline, one end of the junction differs, possibly owing to a read error. CDR3 protein: CASGREFPNELFF. The CDR3 coding sequence is TGTGCCAGCGGGCGGGAGTTTCCCAATGAGCTGTTTTTC. The J gene is TRBJ2-1, the V gene TRBV6-1, with TRBD2 matching over 7 bases. This CDR3 is 13 amino acids long. Germline V CDR1 and CDR2: MNHNS, SASEGT.

This clonotype has a single count. As DNA, the CDR3 is TGTGCCACCAAAGCTGAAGCTTTCTTT. It translates to CATKAEAFF. The chain has TRBV10-3 and TRBJ1-1; D is unresolved. The ends were cut back, 10 bases at V and 6 bases at J, with 6 bases in the middle. The CDR3 contains 9 residues. Looked up from germline, CDR1 is ENHRY and CDR2 is SYGVKD.